A single sample is the source of the 30 T cell receptor beta chains below, sequenced in a study of cytomegalovirus exposure and HLA in healthy donors. PCR primers comprised 60 Vbeta and 13 Jbeta primers. Repertoires were generated with immunoSEQ multiplex PCR, while TCRdb's copy carries only in-frame clones and drops some. The sample shows fewer than 150,000 clones, over 65% of them seen only once. The specimen was PBMCs. The receptors shown here come from a woman in her twenties or thirties in good health and CMV-seronegative.

J is TRBJ1-6 and V is TRBV30; D gene uncertain. Trimming took 0 bases from V and 8 from J, leaving 11 bases between them. CDR3 size: 14 residues. Germline V gene sequence: CDR1 GTSNPN, CDR2 SVGIG (reference sequence). The chain's CDR3 is CAWSVLGRDSPLHF. The CDR3 nucleotides are TGTGCCTGGAGTGTACTAGGGAGGGATTCACCCCTCCACTTT.

This chain connects TRBV28 to TRBJ2-7, with 10 positions matching TRBD1. Per germline, CDR1 MDHEN and CDR2 SYDVKM. CDR3 length: 12 residues. V lost 10 bases, J lost 2 bases, and 2 bases stayed unmatched. The CDR3 protein is CATGTGAYEQYV. CDR3 nucleotide sequence: TGTGCCACCGGGACAGGGGCCTACGAGCAGTACGTC.

In DNA form, the CDR3 reads TGTGCCAGCAGTGAGACTTCAACTGGAAACACCATATATTTT. It specifies CASSETSTGNTIYF. The chain carries TRBV6-5 and TRBJ1-3; D is unclear. V was trimmed by 5 bases and J by 2 bases, leaving 10 bases between them. Germline CDR1 MNHEY, CDR2 SVGAGI. The CDR3 is made up of 14 amino acids.

The chain combines TRBV27 with TRBJ2-4, with D possibly TRBD2 on 6 matching bases. Trimming cost V 6 bases and J 9 bases, with 15 bases left between them. The CDR3 sequence is 13 residues long. CDR1 and CDR2 (germline): MNHEY, SMNVEV (reference sequence). The CDR3 region has the DNA TGTGCCAGCAGCCCGGCGGGGCCGGCCATTCAGTACTTC. Translated, it gives CASSPAGPAIQYF.

The chain couples TRBV6-5 to TRBJ1-5; D might be TRBD1 (6 bases). The ends were cut back, 7 bases at V and 5 bases at J, with 18 bases in the middle. Germline loops: CDR1 MNHEY, CDR2 SVGAGI. The CDR3 extends over 15 amino acids. The CDR3 loop reads CASKLTQGRYQPQHF. In DNA form, the CDR3 reads TGTGCCAGCAAACTCACACAGGGAAGGTATCAGCCCCAGCATTTT.

In nucleotides, the CDR3 is TGTGCCAGCAGCCATGACCAGGGGGGATACAATGAGCAGTTCTTC. Protein product: CASSHDQGGYNEQFF. The chain couples TRBV5-4 to TRBJ2-1; possibly TRBD1 for D (7 bases). The V gene's germline CDR1 is SGHNT and CDR2 YYREEE (reference sequence). Trimming took 4 bases from V and 4 from J, leaving 15 bases between them. This CDR3 is 15 amino acids long.

The V gene is TRBV7-9, the J gene TRBJ2-5; D remains ambiguous. Judging by the DNA end, TRBJ2-7 fits better; the J call may be wrong. Germline CDR1 reads SEHNR; CDR2 reads FQNEAQ (reference sequence). CDR3 length: 14 amino acids. CDR3 loop: CASSPDSEPYEQYF. The CDR3 region has the DNA TGTGCCAGCAGCCCCGACTCAGAACCCTACGAGCAGTACTTC.

This sequence joins TRBV11-2 and TRBJ2-7; the match to TRBD2 covers 10 bases. The germline gives CDR1 SGHAT, CDR2 FQNNGV. This CDR3 contains 16 residues. The V gene end was trimmed by 1 base and the J gene end by 1 base; junction bases not matched to a gene: 4. DNA of the CDR3: TGTGCCAGCAGCTTAGGGCCTAGCGGGGGTTCCTACGAGCAGTACGTC. It is translated as CASSLGPSGGSYEQYV.

This clone was observed once. V and J are TRBV7-2 and TRBJ2-6; maybe TRBD1 (6 bases). This CDR3 comprises 18 residues. Germline lookup yields CDR1 SGHTA and CDR2 FQGNSA. Deletions cut 5 bases from V and 3 bases from J, with 20 bases between. Here the CDR3 reads CASSPVGAGVGGANVLTF. The CDR3 DNA reads TGTGCCAGCAGCCCCGTCGGGGCAGGGGTTGGTGGGGCCAACGTCCTGACTTTC. The full variable domain, its missing parts supplied by reference TRBV7-2 and TRBJ2-6, is GAGVSQSPSNKVTEKGKDVELRCDPISGHTALYWYRQSLGQGLEFLIYFQGNSAPDKSGLPSDRFSAERTGGSVSTLTIQRTQQEDSAVYLCASSPVGAGVGGANVLTFGAGSRLTVL.

CDR3 in amino acids: CASSAQGASGSIAVYEQYF. The DNA for the CDR3 is TGTGCCAGCAGTGCCCAGGGGGCTAGCGGGAGCATCGCGGTCTACGAGCAGTACTTC. V usage is TRBV6-1 and J usage is TRBJ2-7, with 10 bases aligning to TRBD2. Germline V gene lookup returns CDR1 MNHNS and CDR2 SASEGT. CDR3 length equals 19 residues. Losses at the gene ends were 4 bases for V and 3 bases for J; bases not matched to a gene: 18.

The chain links TRBV6-4 to TRBJ2-3; tentative D call: TRBD1 (5 bases). The CDR3 runs 12 residues. Germline CDR1 MRHNA, CDR2 SNTAGT. V shed 6 bases and J shed 4 bases, with 8 bases lying between them. CDR3 amino acids: CASSPGSDTQYF. The DNA of the CDR3 is TGTGCCAGCAGCCCAGGGTCAGATACGCAGTATTTT.

The chain combines TRBV6-5 with TRBJ2-7; D possibly corresponds to TRBD1 (5 bases). There are 15 residues in the CDR3. Trimming took 2 bases from V and 6 from J, leaving 17 bases between them. Germline CDR1 and CDR2: MNHEY and SVGAGI. CDR3: CASSYLSGQISEQYF. CDR3 sequence (DNA): TGTGCCAGCAGTTACCTCTCAGGGCAAATCTCCGAGCAGTACTTC.

This clone was recorded once. The chain couples TRBV16 to TRBJ1-6; the D is unclear. The ends were cut back, 3 bases at V and 6 bases at J, with 9 bases in the middle. In germline, CDR1 is KGHSY, CDR2 FQNENV. This CDR3 has 14 amino acids. CDR3 DNA sequence: TGTGCCAGCAGCCAGAGTTTCGTTAATTCACCCCTCCACTTT. This encodes CASSQSFVNSPLHF.

This clone occurred a few times. V and J are TRBV5-1 and TRBJ1-2; TRBD1 matches at 7 bases. V was pared by 1 base and J by 4 bases, with 7 bases of the junction left unmatched. Germline CDR1 reads SGHRS; CDR2 reads YFSETQ. This CDR3 contains 15 residues. The CDR3: CASSLRPGQTYGYTF. The CDR3 nucleotides are TGCGCCAGCAGCTTGAGACCGGGACAGACCTATGGCTACACCTTC.

This clone appeared once. The rearrangement joins TRBV9 to TRBJ2-1; possible D gene TRBD1, 6 bases. The CDR3 is made up of 16 amino acids. Between the trimmed V and J ends, which lost 2 bases and 0 bases, there was a span of 12 bases. Germline V gene sequence: CDR1 SGDLS, CDR2 YYNGEE. The CDR3 sequence is CASSVKQGHSYNEQFF. CDR3 DNA: TGTGCCAGCAGCGTGAAACAGGGTCACTCCTACAATGAGCAGTTCTTC.

The V call is TRBV28, the J call TRBJ2-7; 9 bases align to TRBD2. This CDR3 region has 16 residues. CDR1 MDHEN and CDR2 SYDVKM come from the germline V gene. V was pared by 7 bases and J by 2 bases, with 12 bases of the junction left unmatched. CDR3 sequence (DNA): TGTGCCAGCACCGGACCGGGACTAGCACCAACCTACGAGCAGTACTTC. This sequence encodes CASTGPGLAPTYEQYF. The whole variable domain, remainder taken from reference TRBV28 and TRBJ2-7, is DVKVTQSSRYLVKRTGEKVFLECVQDMDHENMFWYRQDPGLGLRLIYFSYDVKMKEKGDIPEGYSVSREKKERFSLILESASTNQTSMYLCASTGPGLAPTYEQYFGPGTRLTVT.

This sequence joins TRBV5-1 and TRBJ1-2, with 9 nucleotides matching TRBD1. V lost 4 bases and J lost 3; bases outside the gene matches: 4. Per the germline V gene, CDR1 is SGHRS and CDR2 is YFSETQ. CDR3 size: 14 residues. CDR3 DNA: TGCGCCAGCAGCCCACAGGGGGCAGACTATGGCTACACCTTC. It specifies CASSPQGADYGYTF.

V usage is TRBV18 and J usage is TRBJ1-4, with D unclear. The CDR3 extends over 15 amino acids. The germline V gene encodes CDR1 KGHSH and CDR2 LQKENI. V lost 6 bases and J 0 bases, leaving 11 bases between the germline ends. CDR3 sequence (DNA): TGTGCCAGCTCCCCGCGCGTTGCAACTAATGAAAAACTGTTTTTT. Translation: CASSPRVATNEKLFF.

The rearrangement uses TRBV29-1 and TRBJ2-1, with 8 bases identical to TRBD2. The V gene end was trimmed by 4 bases and the J gene end by 6 bases; junction bases not matched to a gene: 8. Germline V CDR1 and CDR2: SQVTM, ANQGSEA. The CDR3 runs to 14 residues. Here the CDR3 reads CSVASLLAVNEQFF. CDR3 nucleotides: TGCAGCGTTGCCTCCCTACTAGCGGTCAATGAGCAGTTCTTC.

V and J are TRBV30 and TRBJ2-3; possibly TRBD2 for D (6 bases). V shed 4 bases and J shed 1 base, with 12 bases lying between them. The germline V gene encodes CDR1 GTSNPN and CDR2 SVGIG (reference sequence). The CDR3 has 14 residues. CDR3 nucleotides: TGTGCCTGGAACCAGGGACTGGGCACAGATACGCAGTATTTT. Protein sequence: CAWNQGLGTDTQYF.

This chain links TRBV28 with TRBJ2-3; a possible D gene is TRBD2 (6 bases). Per germline, CDR1 MDHEN and CDR2 SYDVKM. The CDR3 is 15 residues long. V was cut by 3 bases and J by 6 bases, with 16 bases left in between. CDR3 region: CASSFRGTPRDTQYF. CDR3 coding DNA: TGTGCCAGCAGTTTCCGCGGGACTCCACGGGATACGCAGTATTTT.

CDR3: CASSPNHGAGQPQHF. The CDR3 nucleotides read TGTGCCAGCTCACCGAATCATGGGGCCGGTCAGCCCCAGCATTTT. V usage is TRBV18 and J usage is TRBJ1-5; tentative D call: TRBD1 (5 bases). The CDR3 runs to 15 residues. The V end lost 3 bases, the J end lost 6 bases, and 15 bases lay between the germline ends. Germline V gives CDR1 KGHSH, CDR2 LQKENI.

The chain carries TRBV7-6 and TRBJ2-2; D call uncertain. Germline loops: CDR1 SGHVS, CDR2 FNYEAQ. The V gene lost 4 bases and the J gene lost 2 bases, with 8 bases spanning the gap. The CDR3 has 14 residues. The CDR3 protein is CASSSARNTGELFF. In nucleotides, the CDR3 is TGTGCCAGCAGCTCAGCCAGAAACACCGGGGAGCTGTTTTTT.

This clone was detected once. The chain has TRBV30 and TRBJ1-6; 7 bases are shared with TRBD1. The trim removed 3 bases at V and 5 bases at J, leaving 4 bases unmatched. The CDR3 totals 14 residues. Germline V gives CDR1 GTSNPN, CDR2 SVGIG (reference sequence). The CDR3 nucleotides are TGTGCCTGGAGGGAAGGGACAGATAATTCACCCCTCCACTTT. Its protein is CAWREGTDNSPLHF.

This clone was seen only a few times. The rearrangement joins TRBV11-2 to TRBJ2-7; possibly TRBD1 for D (6 bases). The CDR3 is 15 residues long. Per the germline V gene, CDR1 is SGHAT and CDR2 is FQNNGV. Deletions cut 0 bases from V and 1 base from J, with 10 bases between. The CDR3 nucleotides are TGTGCCAGCAGCTTAGAAACAGGGACGTCCTACGAGCAGTACTTC. Translation gives CASSLETGTSYEQYF.

The chain is built from TRBV6-6 and TRBJ1-6, with D unclear. The CDR3 contains 16 residues. V was shortened by 0 bases and J by 9 bases, with 15 bases between the two germline ends. Germline V gene sequence: CDR1 MNHNY, CDR2 SVGAGI (reference sequence). The CDR3 reads CASSYSRVESGSPLHF. CDR3 nucleotide sequence: TGTGCCAGCAGTTACTCGAGAGTGGAGAGTGGTTCACCCCTCCACTTT.

V gene TRBV7-2 combines with J gene TRBJ2-5; tentative D call: TRBD2 (5 bases). The CDR3 consists of 12 residues. V was trimmed by 5 bases and J by 7 bases, leaving 11 bases between them. CDR1 SGHTA and CDR2 FQGNSA come from the germline V gene. CDR3 in DNA: TGTGCCAGCAGCCTCGATGAGGGGACCCAGTACTTC. Translating gives CASSLDEGTQYF.

CDR3 sequence (DNA): TGCAGCGCGCTAGACGGTGCGGCTTTCTTT. Its protein product is CSALDGAAFF. The V call is TRBV29-1, the J call TRBJ1-1; D unclear. CDR3 size: 10 residues. Germline values: CDR1 SQVTM, CDR2 ANQGSEA. V shed 7 bases and J shed 11 bases, with 14 bases lying between them.

The J gene is TRBJ2-7, the V gene TRBV21-1; TRBD1 was called by the table and not checked on the DNA. TRBV21-1 is designated a pseudogene. The CDR3 contains 17 residues. The CDR3 is CASSKLDRTYIFYEQYV. CDR3 sequence (DNA): TGTGCCAGCAGCAAACTGGACAGGACCTATATTTTTTACGAGCAGTACGTC.

The V gene is TRBV20-1, the J gene TRBJ1-2, with D hard to call. Germline lookup yields CDR1 DFQATT and CDR2 SNEGSKA (reference sequence). Trimming removed 1 base from V and 3 bases from J, with 3 bases in between. The CDR3 runs 11 residues. This chain's CDR3 is CSARGDYGYTF. CDR3 bases: TGCAGTGCTAGAGGAGACTATGGCTACACCTTC.